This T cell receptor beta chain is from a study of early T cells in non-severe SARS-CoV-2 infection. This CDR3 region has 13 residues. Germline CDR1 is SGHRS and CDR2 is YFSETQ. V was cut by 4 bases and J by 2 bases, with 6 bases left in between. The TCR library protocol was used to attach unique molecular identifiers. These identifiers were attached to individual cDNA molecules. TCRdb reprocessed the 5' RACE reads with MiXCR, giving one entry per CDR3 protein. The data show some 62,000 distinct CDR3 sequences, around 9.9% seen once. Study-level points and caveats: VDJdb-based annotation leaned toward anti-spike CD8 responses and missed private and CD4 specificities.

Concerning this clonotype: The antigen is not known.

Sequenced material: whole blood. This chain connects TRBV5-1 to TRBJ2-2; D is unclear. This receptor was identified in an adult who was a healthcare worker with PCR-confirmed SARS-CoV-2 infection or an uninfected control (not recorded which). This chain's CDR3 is CASSHSNTGELFF. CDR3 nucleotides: TGCGCCAGCAGCCACTCAAACACCGGGGAGCTGTTTTTT. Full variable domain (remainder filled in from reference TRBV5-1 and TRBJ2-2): KAGVTQTPRYLIKTRGQQVTLSCSPISGHRSVSWYQQTPGQGLQFLFEYFSETQRNKGNFPGRFSGRQFSNSRSEMNVSTLELGDSALYLCASSHSNTGELFFGEGSRLTVL.